The rows below give T cell receptor beta chains drawn from one sample of a study of blood T cell repertoires in COVID-19. The data were produced by immunoSEQ multiplex PCR, yet TCRdb's version contains in-frame clones alone and is incomplete. The sample shows under 250,000 clones, about 94% of them seen only once. Sequenced input: peripheral blood. These receptor sequences come from a man between 60 and 75 years old with COVID-19, enrolled during active disease. Each CDR3 is given without its conserved first and last residue. Fields, in order: V gene, J gene, CDR3 protein.

>TRBV27|TRBJ2-3
ASSYQGIDTQY
>TRBV6-5|TRBJ1-6
ASSYANNSPLH
>TRBV3-1/TRBV3-2|TRBJ1-3
ASSHSPSVSGNTIY
>TRBV3-1/TRBV3-2|TRBJ1-2
ASSQDLTRAYGYT
>TRBV5-1|TRBJ1-1
ASSLGDNGNTEAF
>TRBV19|TRBJ1-2
ASTPGRDRGLNGYT
>TRBV18|TRBJ1-1
ASSPRQGAGGAF
>TRBV19|TRBJ2-2
ASKWTGDTGELF
>TRBV5-1|TRBJ1-4
ASSLGSIVATNEKLF
>TRBV3-1/TRBV3-2|TRBJ2-7
ASSPSGVPNEQY
>TRBV4-3|TRBJ2-1
ASSPTGGYGDEQF
>TRBV19|TRBJ1-2
ASTPDTQGHYGYT
>TRBV7-9|TRBJ1-1
ASSKVQGNTEAF
>TRBV19|TRBJ2-7
ASSISSGSLYEQY
>TRBV9|TRBJ1-1
ASSVNVETGGPNYMNTEAF
>TRBV7-2|TRBJ2-7
ASSPMGAGKEQY